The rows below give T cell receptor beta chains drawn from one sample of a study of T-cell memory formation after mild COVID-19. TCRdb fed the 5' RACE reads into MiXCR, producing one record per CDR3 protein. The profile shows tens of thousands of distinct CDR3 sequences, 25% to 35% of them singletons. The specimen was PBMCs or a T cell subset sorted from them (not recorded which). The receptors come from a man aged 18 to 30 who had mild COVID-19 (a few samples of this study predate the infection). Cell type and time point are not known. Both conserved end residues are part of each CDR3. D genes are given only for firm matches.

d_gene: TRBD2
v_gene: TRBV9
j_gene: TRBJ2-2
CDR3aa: CASSPRLAETLNTGELFF

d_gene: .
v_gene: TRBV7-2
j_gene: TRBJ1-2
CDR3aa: CASSRVTASDTF

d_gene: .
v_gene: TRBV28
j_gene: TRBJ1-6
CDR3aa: CASVQTFYSPLHF

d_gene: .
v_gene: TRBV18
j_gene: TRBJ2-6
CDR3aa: CASSPYALVVISGANVLTF

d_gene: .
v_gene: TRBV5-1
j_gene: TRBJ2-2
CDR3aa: CASSLAGGAGELFF

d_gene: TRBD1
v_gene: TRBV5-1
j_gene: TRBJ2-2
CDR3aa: CASSPQGTGYTGELFF

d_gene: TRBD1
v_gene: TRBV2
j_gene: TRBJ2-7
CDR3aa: CASSEDRNEQYF

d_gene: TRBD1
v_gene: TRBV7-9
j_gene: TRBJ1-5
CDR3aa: CASSLGQGAYNQPQHF

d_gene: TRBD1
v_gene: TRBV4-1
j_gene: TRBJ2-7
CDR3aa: CASSPLGTGAAYEQYF

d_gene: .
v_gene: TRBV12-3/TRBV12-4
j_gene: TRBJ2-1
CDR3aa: CASSFVANEQFF

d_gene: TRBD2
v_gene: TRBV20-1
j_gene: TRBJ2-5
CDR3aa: CSARGSGVQETQYF

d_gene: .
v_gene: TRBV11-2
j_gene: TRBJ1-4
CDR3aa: CASSFQGRSNEKLFF

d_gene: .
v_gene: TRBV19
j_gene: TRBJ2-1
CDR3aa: CASSTSVEQFF

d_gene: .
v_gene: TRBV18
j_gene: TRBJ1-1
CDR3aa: CASSPPGPKGGSEAFF

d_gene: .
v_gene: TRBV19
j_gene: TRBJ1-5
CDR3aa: CASTTPAGNQPQHF

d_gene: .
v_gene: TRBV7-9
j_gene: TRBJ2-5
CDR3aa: CASRDLILRRGMETQYF